This record concerns one T cell receptor beta chain sequence. Its target is unknown. The CDR3 totals 13 residues. Trimming took 7 bases from V and 0 from J, leaving 10 bases between them. From germline, CDR1 is DFQATT and CDR2 SNEGSKA (reference sequence). These data are taken from a study of T-cell reconstitution after alpha-beta-depleted transplantation in children. General study findings and limits: Hyperexpanded clones declined; after one year, newly produced T cells mostly supplied diversity.

Preparation of the TCRbeta library was carried out with unique molecular identifiers. TCRdb passed the PCR reads through MiXCR, listing each CDR3 protein once. The data contain 100,000 to 150,000 distinct CDR3 sequences, 23% of them singletons. The TCR sequence derives from a male patient aged 2 to 10 who had a stem cell transplant for chronic granulomatous disease, so the T cells may come from the graft donor. The chain is built from TRBV20-1 and TRBJ2-1; a weak D match, TRBD2 (6 bases). The sample in question was PBMCs, mostly from graft donor cells, obtained 180 days after TCRalphabeta/CD19-depleted stem cell transplant. The CDR3 loop reads CSVGGGSYNEQFF. As DNA, the CDR3 is TGCAGTGTGGGGGGAGGCTCCTACAATGAGCAGTTCTTC.